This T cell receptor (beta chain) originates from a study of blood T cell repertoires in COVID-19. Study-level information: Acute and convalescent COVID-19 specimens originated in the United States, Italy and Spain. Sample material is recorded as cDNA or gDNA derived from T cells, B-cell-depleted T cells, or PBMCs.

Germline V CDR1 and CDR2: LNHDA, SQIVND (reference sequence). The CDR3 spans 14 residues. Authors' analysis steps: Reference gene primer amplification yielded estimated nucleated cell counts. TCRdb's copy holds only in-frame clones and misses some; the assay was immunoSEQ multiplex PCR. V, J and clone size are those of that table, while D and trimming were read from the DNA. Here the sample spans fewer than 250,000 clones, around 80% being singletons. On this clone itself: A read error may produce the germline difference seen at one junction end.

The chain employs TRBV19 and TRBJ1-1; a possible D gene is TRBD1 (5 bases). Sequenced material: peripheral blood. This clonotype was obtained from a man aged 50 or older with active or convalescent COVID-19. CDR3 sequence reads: CASSGGGGNTEAFF. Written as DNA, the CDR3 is TGTGCTAGTAGTGGTGGCGGGGGGAACACTGAAGCTTTCTTT.